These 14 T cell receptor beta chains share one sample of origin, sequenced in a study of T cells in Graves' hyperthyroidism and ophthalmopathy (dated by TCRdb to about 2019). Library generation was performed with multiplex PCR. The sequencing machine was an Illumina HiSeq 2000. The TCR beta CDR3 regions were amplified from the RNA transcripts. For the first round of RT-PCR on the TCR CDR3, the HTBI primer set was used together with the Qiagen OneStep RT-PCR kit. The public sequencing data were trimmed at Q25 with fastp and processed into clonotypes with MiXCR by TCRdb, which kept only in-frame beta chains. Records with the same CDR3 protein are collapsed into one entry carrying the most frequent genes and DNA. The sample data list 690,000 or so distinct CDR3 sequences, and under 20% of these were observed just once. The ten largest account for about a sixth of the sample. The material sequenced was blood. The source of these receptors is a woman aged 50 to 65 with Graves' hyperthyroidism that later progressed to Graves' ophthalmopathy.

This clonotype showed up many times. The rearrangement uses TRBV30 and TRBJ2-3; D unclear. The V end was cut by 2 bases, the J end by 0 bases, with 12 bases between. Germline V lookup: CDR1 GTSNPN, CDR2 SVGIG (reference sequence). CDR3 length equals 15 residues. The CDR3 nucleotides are TGTGCCTGGAGTTTAACAGCCTCTAGCACAGATACGCAGTATTTT. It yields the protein CAWSLTASSTDTQYF.

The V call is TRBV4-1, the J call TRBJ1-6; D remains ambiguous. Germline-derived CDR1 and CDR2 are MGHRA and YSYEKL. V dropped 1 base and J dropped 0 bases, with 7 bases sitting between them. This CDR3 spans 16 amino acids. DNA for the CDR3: TGCGCCAGCAGCCAAGTGGTGAGCTCCTATAATTCACCCCTCCACTTT. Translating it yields CASSQVVSSYNSPLHF.

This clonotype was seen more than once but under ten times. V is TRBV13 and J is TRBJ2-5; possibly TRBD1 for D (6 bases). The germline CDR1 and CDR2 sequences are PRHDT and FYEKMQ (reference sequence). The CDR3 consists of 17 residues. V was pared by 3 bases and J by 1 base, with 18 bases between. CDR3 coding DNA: TGTGCCAGCAGCTTGACCGACAGGCCCTGGGGCCAAGAGACCCAGTACTTC. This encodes CASSLTDRPWGQETQYF.

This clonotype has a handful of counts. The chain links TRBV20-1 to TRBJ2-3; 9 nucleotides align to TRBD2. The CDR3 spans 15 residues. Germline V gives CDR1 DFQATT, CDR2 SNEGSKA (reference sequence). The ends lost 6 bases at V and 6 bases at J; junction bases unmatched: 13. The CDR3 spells CSAWPSSGAGDTQYF. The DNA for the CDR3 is TGCAGTGCGTGGCCCTCTAGCGGGGCTGGGGATACGCAGTATTTT.

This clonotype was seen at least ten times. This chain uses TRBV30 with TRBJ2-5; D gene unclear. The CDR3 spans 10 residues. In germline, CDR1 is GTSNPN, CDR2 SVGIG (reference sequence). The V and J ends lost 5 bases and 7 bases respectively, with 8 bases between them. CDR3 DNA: TGTGCCTGGGGCAAGGGGACCCAGTACTTC. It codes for CAWGKGTQYF.

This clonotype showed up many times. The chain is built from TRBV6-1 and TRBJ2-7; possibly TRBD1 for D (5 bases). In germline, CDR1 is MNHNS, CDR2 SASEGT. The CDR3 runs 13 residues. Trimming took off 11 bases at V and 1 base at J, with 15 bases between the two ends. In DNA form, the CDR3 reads TGTGCCTCCGAACAGGTATATTCCTACGAGCAGTACTTC. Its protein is CASEQVYSYEQYF.

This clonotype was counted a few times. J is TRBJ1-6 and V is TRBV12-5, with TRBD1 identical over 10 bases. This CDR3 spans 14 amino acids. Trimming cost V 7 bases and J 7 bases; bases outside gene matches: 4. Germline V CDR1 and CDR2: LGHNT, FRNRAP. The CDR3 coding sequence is TGTGCTAGTGAAGTGGGACAGGGGAATTCACCCCTCCACTTT. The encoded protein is CASEVGQGNSPLHF.

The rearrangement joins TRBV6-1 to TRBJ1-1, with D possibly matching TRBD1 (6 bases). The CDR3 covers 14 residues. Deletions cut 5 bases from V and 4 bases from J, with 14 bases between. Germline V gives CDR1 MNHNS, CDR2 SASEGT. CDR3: CASSSRDTSTEAFF. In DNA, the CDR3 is TGTGCCAGCAGTAGCCGGGACACGAGCACTGAAGCTTTCTTT.

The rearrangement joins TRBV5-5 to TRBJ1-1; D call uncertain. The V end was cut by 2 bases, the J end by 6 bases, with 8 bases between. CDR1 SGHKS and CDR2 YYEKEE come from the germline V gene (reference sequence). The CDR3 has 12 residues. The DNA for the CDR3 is TGTGCCAGCAGCTTCAGAGGGCCTGAAGCTTTCTTT. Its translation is CASSFRGPEAFF.

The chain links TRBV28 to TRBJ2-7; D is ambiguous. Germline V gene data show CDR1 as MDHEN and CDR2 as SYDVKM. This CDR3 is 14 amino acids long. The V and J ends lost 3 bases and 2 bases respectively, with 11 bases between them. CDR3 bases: TGTGCCAGCAGTTTGGTAGCCAAGACCTACGAGCAGTACTTC. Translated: CASSLVAKTYEQYF.

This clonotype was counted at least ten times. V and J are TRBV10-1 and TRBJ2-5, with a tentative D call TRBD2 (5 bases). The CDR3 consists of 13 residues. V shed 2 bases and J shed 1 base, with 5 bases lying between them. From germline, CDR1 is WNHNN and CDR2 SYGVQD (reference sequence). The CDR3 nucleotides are TGCGCCAGCAGTGAGCGGGGCCAAGAGACCCAGTACTTC. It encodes CASSERGQETQYF.

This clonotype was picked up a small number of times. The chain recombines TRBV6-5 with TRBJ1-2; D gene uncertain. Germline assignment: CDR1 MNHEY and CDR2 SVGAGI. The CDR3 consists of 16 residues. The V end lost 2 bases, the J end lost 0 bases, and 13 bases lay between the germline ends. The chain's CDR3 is CASSYGRGLTNYGYTF. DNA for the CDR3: TGTGCCAGCAGTTACGGGCGTGGACTTACTAACTATGGCTACACCTTC.

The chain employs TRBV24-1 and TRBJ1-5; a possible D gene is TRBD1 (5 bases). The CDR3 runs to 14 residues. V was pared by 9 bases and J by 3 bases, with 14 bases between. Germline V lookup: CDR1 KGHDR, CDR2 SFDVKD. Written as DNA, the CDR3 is TGTGCCACCTCCGGGGGTTGGGACAATCAGCCCCAGCATTTT. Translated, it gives CATSGGWDNQPQHF.

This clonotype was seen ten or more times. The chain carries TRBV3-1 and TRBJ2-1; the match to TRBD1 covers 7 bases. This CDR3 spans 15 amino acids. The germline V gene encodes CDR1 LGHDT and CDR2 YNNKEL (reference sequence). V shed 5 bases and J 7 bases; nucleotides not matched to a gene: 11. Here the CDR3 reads CASSTPGQYRNEQFF. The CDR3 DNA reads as TGTGCCAGCAGCACTCCGGGACAGTATAGGAATGAGCAGTTCTTC.